The clone carrying this T cell receptor beta chain was counted between two and nine times. Its antigen is undetermined. Both iRepertoire HTBI primers and Arm-PCR of CDR3 regions were used to build the TCR beta libraries. TCRdb used MiXCR to reprocess the multiplex PCR reads, holding one entry per CDR3 protein. The top ten clones hold approximately 28% of a sample with some 370,000 distinct CDR3 sequences, around 23% of them seen once. This sample is part of a study of regulatory T cells in long-lasting Graves disease. This CDR3 contains 15 residues. Between the trimmed V and J ends, which lost 0 bases and 5 bases, there was a span of 13 bases. Germline assignment: CDR1 SQVTM and CDR2 ANQGSEA. The time point denotes: persistent/refractory GD, antithyroid drugs over 5 years with positive TRAb. PBMCs provided the RNA from which the TCR library was made. From an endocrinology department in Xi'an, China, came the patients.

Study-wide findings and caveats: Gene preferences differed: TRBV28, TRBJ1-2, TRBJ2-5 in persistent cases. Those with persistent disease had in common more public clonotypes (2,741) than new patients (about 970).

Sample: peripheral blood mononuclear cells (PBMCs), taken when the disease was refractory, from a patient treated with antithyroid drugs. This chain connects TRBV29-1 to TRBJ2-2; D unresolved. This TCR derives from a woman between 35 and 50 years old with Graves disease. The CDR3 region has the DNA TGCAGCGTTGAAGACCTGGGTTCGTTAACCGGGGAGCTGTTTTTT. This codes for CSVEDLGSLTGELFF.